The source of this T cell receptor beta chain is a study of cytomegalovirus exposure and HLA in healthy donors. PCR involved 60 Vbeta and 13 Jbeta primers. Produced via immunoSEQ multiplex PCR; TCRdb's table is partial and in-frame only. The sample holds approximately 100,000 clones, about 80% seen once. The CDR3 sequence is 16 residues long. Germline CDR1 and CDR2: ENHRY and SYGVKD. V was cut by 3 bases and J by 0 bases, with 12 bases left in between. This clonotype was sampled from a female donor in good health and CMV-seropositive. Sequencing used PBMCs. This chain connects TRBV10-3 to TRBJ1-5, with D uncertain. The CDR3 coding sequence is TGTGCCATCAGTGAAGATCAGGCATATAGCAATCAGCCCCAGCATTTT. This sequence encodes CAISEDQAYSNQPQHF.